Listed below are T cell receptor beta chains from one sample, sequenced in a study of blood T cell repertoires in COVID-19. The table came from immunoSEQ multiplex PCR; TCRdb's copy has only in-frame clones and leaves some out. The profile shows 350,000 to 450,000 clones, roughly 90% of them singletons. The source material was peripheral blood. These TCRs come from a man in his forties with acute or convalescent COVID-19. The CDR3 runs from the conserved cysteine through the conserved F or W. The D gene is left open where the match is weak. The listing skips clone size in some rows; elsewhere it reads once, few, many or a size class.

>TRBV7-6|-|TRBJ2-6|TRBD1
TGTGCCAGCAGCTTGTTTGGGACAGTACCCTCTGGGGCCAACGTCCTGACTTTC
CASSLFGTVPSGANVLTF
>TRBV9|few|TRBJ1-1|-
TGTGCCAGCAGCCCCGACCCACAGGCGGCGAACACTGAAGCTTTCTTT
CASSPDPQAANTEAFF
>TRBV7-2|-|TRBJ1-6|-
TGTGCCAGCACCCCGGAAGGTCCGGGGTTGTCACCCCTCCACTTT
CASTPEGPGLSPLHF
>TRBV19|-|TRBJ1-2|-
TGTGCCAGTAGTGCACAGGGTAGATTAGGTGGCTACACCTTC
CASSAQGRLGGYTF
>TRBV6-1|few|TRBJ1-5|-
TGTGCCAGCAGTGAACAGGGCGGACAGCCCCAGCATTTT
CASSEQGGQPQHF
>TRBV2|-|TRBJ2-1|-
TGTGCCAGCTCGGAGGGAGACTATGCCCCCATAGGGCAGTTCTTC
CASSEGDYAPIGQFF
>TRBV30|-|TRBJ1-2|-
TGTGCCTGGAGTGTAAAGTACGCGAGAGTAGCCTTC
CAWSVKYARVAF
>TRBV20-1|-|TRBJ1-2|-
TGCAGTGCTGGGGGCGGGGGCTACACCTTC
CSAGGGGYTF
>TRBV6-5|-|TRBJ2-1|TRBD1
TGTGCCAGCAGTTACTCGGGACAGAGCTCCTACAATGAGCAGTTCTTC
CASSYSGQSSYNEQFF
>TRBV10-3|once|TRBJ2-1|TRBD2
TGTGCCATCACCGCGGGGACTAGCGGAATCCCTAACAATGAGCAGTTCTTC
CAITAGTSGIPNNEQFF
>TRBV10-3|-|TRBJ2-2|-
TGTGCCATCAGTGAGTCGTCAGGAGGGGACACCGGGGAGCTGTTTTTT
CAISESSGGDTGELFF
>TRBV3-1/TRBV3-2|-|TRBJ2-5|TRBD2
TGTGCCAGCAGCCAAGATAGAACTAGCGGGGGGGCCCAAGAGACCCAGTACTTC
CASSQDRTSGGAQETQYF
>TRBV19|-|TRBJ2-1|TRBD2
TGTGCCAGTAGTATCGATAGCGGGAACTACAATGAGCAGTTCTTC
CASSIDSGNYNEQFF
>TRBV5-1|-|TRBJ2-7|-
TGCGCCAGCAGCTTGGACAGGGGACTCGAGCAGTACTTC
CASSLDRGLEQYF
>TRBV9|once|TRBJ2-2|-
TGTGCCAGCAGCGTAGGGACAACGAACACCGGGGAGCTGTTTTTT
CASSVGTTNTGELFF
>TRBV5-1|once|TRBJ2-6|-
TGCGCCAGCAGCCTAGCTTGGAGGAGAAATGGGGCCAACGTCCTGACTTTC
CASSLAWRRNGANVLTF
>TRBV5-1|few|TRBJ1-4|-
TGCGCCAGCAAAAGAGATGCAACTAATGAAAAACTGTTTTTT
CASKRDATNEKLFF
>TRBV7-2|-|TRBJ2-3|-
TGTGCCAGCAGCCCCATTCGAGCAGATACGCAGTATTTT
CASSPIRADTQYF
>TRBV7-6|-|TRBJ2-2|TRBD2
TGTGCCAGCAGCTTGGGACTAGCGGGGCGCACCGGGGAGCTGTTTTTT
CASSLGLAGRTGELFF